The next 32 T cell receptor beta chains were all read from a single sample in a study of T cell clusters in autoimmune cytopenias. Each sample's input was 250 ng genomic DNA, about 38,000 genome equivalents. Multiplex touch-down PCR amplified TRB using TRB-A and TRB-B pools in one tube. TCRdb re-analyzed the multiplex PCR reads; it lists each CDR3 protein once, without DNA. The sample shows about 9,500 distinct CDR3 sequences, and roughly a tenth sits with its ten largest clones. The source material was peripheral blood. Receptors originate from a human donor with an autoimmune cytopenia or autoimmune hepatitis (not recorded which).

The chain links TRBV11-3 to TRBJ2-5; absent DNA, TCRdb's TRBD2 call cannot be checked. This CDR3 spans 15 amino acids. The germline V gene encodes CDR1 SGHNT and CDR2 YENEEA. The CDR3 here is CASSLGLAGKETQYF. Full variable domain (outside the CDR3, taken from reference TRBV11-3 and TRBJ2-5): EAGVVQSPRYKIIEKKQPVAFWCNPISGHNTLYWYLQNLGQGPELLIRYENEEAVDDSQLPKDRFSAERLKGVDSTLKIQPAELGDSAVYLCASSLGLAGKETQYFGPGTRLLVL.

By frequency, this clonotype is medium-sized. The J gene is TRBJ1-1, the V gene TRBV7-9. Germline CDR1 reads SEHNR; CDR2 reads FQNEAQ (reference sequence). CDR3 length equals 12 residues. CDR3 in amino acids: CASSFSSWGAFF. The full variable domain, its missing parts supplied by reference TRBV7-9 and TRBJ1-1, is DTGVSQNPRHKITKRGQNVTFRCDPISEHNRLYWYRQTLGQGPEFLTYFQNEAQLEKSRLLSDRFSAERPKGSFSTLEIQRTEQGDSAMYLCASSFSSWGAFFGQGTRLTVV.

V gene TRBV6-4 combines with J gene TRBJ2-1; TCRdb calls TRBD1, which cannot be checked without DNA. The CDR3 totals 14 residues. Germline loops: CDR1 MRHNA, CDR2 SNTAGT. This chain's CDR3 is CASSRTGGLGEQFF.

CDR3 amino acids: CAWRGGWAGLTPFLQETQYF. This chain connects TRBV30 to TRBJ2-5; as DNA is missing, the TRBD2 call by TCRdb cannot be tested. The CDR3 runs 20 residues. Germline V CDR1 and CDR2: GTSNPN, SVGIG (reference sequence). Drawing the rest from reference TRBV30 and TRBJ2-5, the complete variable domain is SQTIHQWPATLVQPVGSPLSLECTVEGTSNPNLYWYRQAAGRGLQLLFYSVGIGQISSEVPQNLSASRPQDRQFILSSKKLLLSDSGFYLCAWRGGWAGLTPFLQETQYFGPGTRLLVL.

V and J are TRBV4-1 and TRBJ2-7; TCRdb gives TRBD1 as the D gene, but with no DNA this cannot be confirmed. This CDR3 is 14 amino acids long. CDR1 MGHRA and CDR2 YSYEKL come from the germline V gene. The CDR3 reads CASSHPRTGTEQYF.

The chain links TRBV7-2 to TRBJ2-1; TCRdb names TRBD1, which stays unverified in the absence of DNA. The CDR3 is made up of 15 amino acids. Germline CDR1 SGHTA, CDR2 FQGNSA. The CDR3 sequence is CASSPPRVRGNEQFF.

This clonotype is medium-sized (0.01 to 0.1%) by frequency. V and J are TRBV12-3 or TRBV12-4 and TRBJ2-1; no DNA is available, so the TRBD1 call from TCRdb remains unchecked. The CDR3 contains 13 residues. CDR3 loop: CASTRTMGDEQFF.

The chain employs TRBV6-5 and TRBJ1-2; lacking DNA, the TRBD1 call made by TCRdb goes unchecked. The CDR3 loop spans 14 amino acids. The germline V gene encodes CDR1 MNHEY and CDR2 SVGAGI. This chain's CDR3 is CASSSQGGGRGYTF.

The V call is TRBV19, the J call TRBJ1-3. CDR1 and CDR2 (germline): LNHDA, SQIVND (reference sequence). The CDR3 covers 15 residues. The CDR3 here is CASNSGSFSGNTIYF.

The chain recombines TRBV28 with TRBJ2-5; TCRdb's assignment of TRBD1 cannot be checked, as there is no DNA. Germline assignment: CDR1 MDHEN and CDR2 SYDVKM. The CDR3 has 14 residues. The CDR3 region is CASSLGTVEETQYF.

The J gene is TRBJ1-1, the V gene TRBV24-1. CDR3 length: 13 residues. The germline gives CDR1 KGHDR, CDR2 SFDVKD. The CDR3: CATSDYENTEAFF.

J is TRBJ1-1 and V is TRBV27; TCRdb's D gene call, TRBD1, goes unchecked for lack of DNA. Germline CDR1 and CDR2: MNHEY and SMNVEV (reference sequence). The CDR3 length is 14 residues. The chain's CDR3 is CASSLSGAQTEAFF.

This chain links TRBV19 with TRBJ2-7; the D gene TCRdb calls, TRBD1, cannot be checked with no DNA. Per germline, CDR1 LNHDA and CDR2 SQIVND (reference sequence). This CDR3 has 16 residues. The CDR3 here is CASSIQGAGDLYEQYF.

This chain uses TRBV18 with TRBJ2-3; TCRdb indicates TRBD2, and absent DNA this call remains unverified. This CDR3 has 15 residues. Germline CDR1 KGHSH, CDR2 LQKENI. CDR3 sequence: CASSAPSGSTDTQYF. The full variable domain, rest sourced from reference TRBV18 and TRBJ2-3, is NAGVMQNPRHLVRRRGQEARLRCSPMKGHSHVYWYRQLPEEGLKFMVYLQKENIIDESGMPKERFSAEFPKEGPSILRIQQVVRGDSAAYFCASSAPSGSTDTQYFGPGTRLTVL.

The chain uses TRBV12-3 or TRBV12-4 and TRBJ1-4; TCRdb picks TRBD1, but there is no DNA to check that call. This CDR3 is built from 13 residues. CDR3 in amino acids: CATGTGGTEKLFF.

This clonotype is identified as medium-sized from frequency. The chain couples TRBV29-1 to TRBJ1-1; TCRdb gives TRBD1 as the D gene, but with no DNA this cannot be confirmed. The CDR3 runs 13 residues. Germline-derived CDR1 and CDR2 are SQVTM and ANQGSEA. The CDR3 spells CSATGEMNTEAFF.

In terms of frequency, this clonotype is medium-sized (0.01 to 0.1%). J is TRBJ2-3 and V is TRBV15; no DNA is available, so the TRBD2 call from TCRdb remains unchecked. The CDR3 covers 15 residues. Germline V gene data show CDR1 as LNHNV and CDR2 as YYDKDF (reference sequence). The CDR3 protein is CATSMAWGAIDTQYF.

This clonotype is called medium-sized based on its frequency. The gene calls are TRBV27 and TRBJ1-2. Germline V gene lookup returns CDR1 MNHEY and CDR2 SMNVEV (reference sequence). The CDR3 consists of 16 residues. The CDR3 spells CASSLSQSLNLYGYTF.

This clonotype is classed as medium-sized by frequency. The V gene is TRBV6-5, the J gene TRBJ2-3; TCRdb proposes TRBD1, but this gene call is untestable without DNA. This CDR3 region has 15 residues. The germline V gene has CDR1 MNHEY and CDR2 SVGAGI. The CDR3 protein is CASSPRNRATDTQYF.

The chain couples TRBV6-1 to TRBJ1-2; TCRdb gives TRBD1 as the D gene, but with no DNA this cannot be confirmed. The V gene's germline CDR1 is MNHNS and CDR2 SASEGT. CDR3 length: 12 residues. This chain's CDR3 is CASSEDRGGYTF.

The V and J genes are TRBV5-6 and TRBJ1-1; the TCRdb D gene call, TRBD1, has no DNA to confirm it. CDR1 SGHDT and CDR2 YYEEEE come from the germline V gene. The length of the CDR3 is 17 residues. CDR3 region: CASSLAGGQPMNTEAFF.

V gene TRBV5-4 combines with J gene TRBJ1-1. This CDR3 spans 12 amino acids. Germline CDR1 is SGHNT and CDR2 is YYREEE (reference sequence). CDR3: CASSWDYTEAFF.

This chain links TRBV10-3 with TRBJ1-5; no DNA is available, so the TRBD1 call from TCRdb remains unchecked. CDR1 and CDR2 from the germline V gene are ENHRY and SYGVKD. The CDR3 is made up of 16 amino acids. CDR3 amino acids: CAIIKDSPNSNQPQHF.

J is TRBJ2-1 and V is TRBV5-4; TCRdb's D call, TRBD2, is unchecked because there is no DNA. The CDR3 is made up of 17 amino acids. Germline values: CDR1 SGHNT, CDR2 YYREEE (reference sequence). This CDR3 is CASSSGRGGTGYNEQFF.

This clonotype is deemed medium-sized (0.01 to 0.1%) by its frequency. CDR3 sequence reads: CASSLAGRTDTQYF. The J gene is TRBJ2-3, the V gene TRBV18. The CDR3 has 14 residues. Germline V gene data show CDR1 as KGHSH and CDR2 as LQKENI.

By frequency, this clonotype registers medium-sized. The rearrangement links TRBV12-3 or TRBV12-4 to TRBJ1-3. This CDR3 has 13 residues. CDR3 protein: CASSLESGNTIYF.

The CDR3 spells CASNLQGKGSPLHF. The chain has TRBV12-3 or TRBV12-4 and TRBJ1-6; TCRdb's D gene call, TRBD1, goes unchecked for lack of DNA. The CDR3 has 14 amino acids.

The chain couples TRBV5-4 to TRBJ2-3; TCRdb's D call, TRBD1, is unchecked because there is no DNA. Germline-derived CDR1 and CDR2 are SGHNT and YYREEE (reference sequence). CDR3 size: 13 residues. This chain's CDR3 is CASSRQGGNTQYF.

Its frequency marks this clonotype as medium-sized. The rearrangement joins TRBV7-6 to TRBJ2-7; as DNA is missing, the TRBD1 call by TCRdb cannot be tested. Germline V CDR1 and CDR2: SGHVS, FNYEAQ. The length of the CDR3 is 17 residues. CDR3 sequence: CASSLASAGQGAYEQYF.

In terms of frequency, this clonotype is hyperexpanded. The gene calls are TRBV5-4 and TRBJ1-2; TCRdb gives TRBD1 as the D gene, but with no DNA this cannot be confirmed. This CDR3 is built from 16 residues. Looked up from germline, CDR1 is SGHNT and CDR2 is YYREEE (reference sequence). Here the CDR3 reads CASSLDTQGAGYGYTF.

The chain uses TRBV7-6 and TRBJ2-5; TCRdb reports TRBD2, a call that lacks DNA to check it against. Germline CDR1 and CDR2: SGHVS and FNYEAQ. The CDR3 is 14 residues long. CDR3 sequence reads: CASSDTGLDGTQYF.

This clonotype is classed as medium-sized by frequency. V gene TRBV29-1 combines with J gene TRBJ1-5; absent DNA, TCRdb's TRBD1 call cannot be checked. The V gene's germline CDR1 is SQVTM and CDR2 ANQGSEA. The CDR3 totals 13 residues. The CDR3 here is CSTSDRRNQPQHF.